The 8 T cell receptor beta chains reported below all come from one sample, sequenced in a study of blood T cell repertoires in COVID-19. TCRdb's copy holds only in-frame clones and misses some; the assay was immunoSEQ multiplex PCR. The sample has more than 140,000 clones; 85% to 90% are singletons. The sequencing input was peripheral blood. The receptors shown here come from a woman between 55 and 75 years old with acute or convalescent COVID-19.

This sequence joins TRBV27 and TRBJ2-7; D is perhaps TRBD1 (6 bases). The CDR3 covers 14 residues. Deletions cut 3 bases from V and 0 bases from J, with 9 bases between. The V gene's germline CDR1 is MNHEY and CDR2 SMNVEV (reference sequence). The CDR3 sequence: CASSLGASSYEQYF. The CDR3 coding sequence is TGTGCCAGCAGTTTGGGGGCCTCCTCCTACGAGCAGTACTTC.

This rearrangement joins TRBV5-6 to TRBJ2-1; 9 bases fit TRBD2. Germline CDR1 reads SGHDT; CDR2 reads YYEEEE. CDR3 length: 17 amino acids. J lost 3 bases, V lost 3 bases, and 10 bases had no gene match. CDR3 bases: TGTGCCAGCAGCTCCGGGACTAGCCCGGTCCTCTACAATGAGCAGTTCTTC. Amino acid sequence: CASSSGTSPVLYNEQFF.

The chain employs TRBV19 and TRBJ2-2; the match to TRBD2 covers 7 bases. Germline trimming cut 5 bases from V and 7 bases from J; bases unmatched to any gene: 7. The germline CDR1 and CDR2 sequences are LNHDA and SQIVND (reference sequence). CDR3 length: 14 residues. The chain's CDR3 is CASSFSRGSGELFF. The DNA for the CDR3 is TGTGCCAGTAGTTTCTCGCGGGGGAGCGGGGAGCTGTTTTTT.

The chain couples TRBV19 to TRBJ2-3; D might be TRBD1 (6 bases). V lost 5 bases and J lost 3, with 9 bases in between. This CDR3 is built from 13 residues. Germline V gives CDR1 LNHDA, CDR2 SQIVND (reference sequence). The CDR3 spells CASSDGQTDTQYF. In nucleotides, the CDR3 is TGTGCCAGTAGTGACGGACAGACAGATACGCAGTATTTT.

The chain combines TRBV6-5 with TRBJ1-2; TRBD1 matches at 7 bases. Trimming took 6 bases from V and 4 from J; bases not matched to a gene: 5. This CDR3 has 13 amino acids. The V gene's germline CDR1 is MNHEY and CDR2 SVGAGI. The CDR3 region is CASRDDRAYGYTF. CDR3 nucleotides: TGTGCCAGCAGGGACGACAGGGCCTATGGCTACACCTTC.

A single count supports this clone. The chain is built from TRBV7-3 and TRBJ1-1, with D hard to call. Germline lookup yields CDR1 SGHTA and CDR2 FQGTGA. The CDR3 covers 14 residues. Trimming took off 5 bases at V and 6 bases at J, with 16 bases between the two ends. CDR3 amino acids: CASSPLGESPEAFF. The CDR3, as DNA: TGTGCCAGCAGCCCACTTGGGGAGAGCCCTGAAGCTTTCTTT. Looking up the rest from reference TRBV7-3 and TRBJ1-1 gives the full variable domain: GAGVSQTPSNKVTEKGKYVELRCDPISGHTALYWYRQSLGQGPEFLIYFQGTGAADDSGLPNDRFFAVRPEGSVSTLKIQRTERGDSAVYLCASSPLGESPEAFFGQGTRLTVV.

This chain joins TRBV6-5 and TRBJ1-6; D is ambiguous. V lost 6 bases and J 6 bases, leaving 15 bases between the germline ends. This CDR3 comprises 15 residues. CDR1 MNHEY and CDR2 SVGAGI come from the germline V gene. CDR3 sequence reads: CASSPPGLLNSPLHF. CDR3 DNA sequence: TGTGCCAGCAGCCCGCCCGGACTCCTTAATTCACCCCTCCACTTT.

The chain combines TRBV28 with TRBJ1-1, with TRBD1 matching 7 bases. Germline values: CDR1 MDHEN, CDR2 SYDVKM. After removal of 7 bases from V and 1 base from J, the junction contained 6 bases not matched to a gene. The CDR3 is 14 residues long. The CDR3 region is CASTLGQSNTEAFF. In DNA form, the CDR3 reads TGTGCCAGCACCTTGGGACAGTCGAACACTGAAGCTTTCTTT. Complete variable domain (other parts from reference TRBV28 and TRBJ1-1): DVKVTQSSRYLVKRTGEKVFLECVQDMDHENMFWYRQDPGLGLRLIYFSYDVKMKEKGDIPEGYSVSREKKERFSLILESASTNQTSMYLCASTLGQSNTEAFFGQGTRLTVV.